This T cell receptor beta chain was documented in a study of shared clonotypes between healthy human individuals. Trimming took off 1 base at V and 3 bases at J, with 12 bases between the two ends. The CDR3 is 16 amino acids. The germline V gene encodes CDR1 MGHDK and CDR2 SYGVNS. Regarding this clone: The antigen is undetermined.

CD45RO-negative cells were positively selected for CCR7, leaving out terminally differentiated effector memory CD45RA+ cells. For sorted subsets, roughly 200 ng DNA per replicate equaled about 27,000 T cell genomes. Assay used: immunoSEQ multiplex PCR; TCRdb lists only in-frame clones, some missing. The sample holds around 2,000,000 clones; about 95% are singletons and the top ten take about 1.1%. Findings and caveats of the study: Among the subsets, naive ones generally showed larger estimated richness than memory ones. When compared with the clonotypes that were shared by all four sorted-subset donors, the non-shared clonotypes turned out to have lower generation probabilities.

The receptor's source is a man between 18 and 35 years old in good health. The sequencing input was naive CD8+ T cells sorted from blood. The chain is built from TRBV25-1 and TRBJ1-4, with D possibly matching TRBD1 (5 bases). The CDR3 nucleotides read TGTGCCAGCAGTGAATGGGGCAGGACCCCTAATGAAAAACTGTTTTTT. Its protein product is CASSEWGRTPNEKLFF.